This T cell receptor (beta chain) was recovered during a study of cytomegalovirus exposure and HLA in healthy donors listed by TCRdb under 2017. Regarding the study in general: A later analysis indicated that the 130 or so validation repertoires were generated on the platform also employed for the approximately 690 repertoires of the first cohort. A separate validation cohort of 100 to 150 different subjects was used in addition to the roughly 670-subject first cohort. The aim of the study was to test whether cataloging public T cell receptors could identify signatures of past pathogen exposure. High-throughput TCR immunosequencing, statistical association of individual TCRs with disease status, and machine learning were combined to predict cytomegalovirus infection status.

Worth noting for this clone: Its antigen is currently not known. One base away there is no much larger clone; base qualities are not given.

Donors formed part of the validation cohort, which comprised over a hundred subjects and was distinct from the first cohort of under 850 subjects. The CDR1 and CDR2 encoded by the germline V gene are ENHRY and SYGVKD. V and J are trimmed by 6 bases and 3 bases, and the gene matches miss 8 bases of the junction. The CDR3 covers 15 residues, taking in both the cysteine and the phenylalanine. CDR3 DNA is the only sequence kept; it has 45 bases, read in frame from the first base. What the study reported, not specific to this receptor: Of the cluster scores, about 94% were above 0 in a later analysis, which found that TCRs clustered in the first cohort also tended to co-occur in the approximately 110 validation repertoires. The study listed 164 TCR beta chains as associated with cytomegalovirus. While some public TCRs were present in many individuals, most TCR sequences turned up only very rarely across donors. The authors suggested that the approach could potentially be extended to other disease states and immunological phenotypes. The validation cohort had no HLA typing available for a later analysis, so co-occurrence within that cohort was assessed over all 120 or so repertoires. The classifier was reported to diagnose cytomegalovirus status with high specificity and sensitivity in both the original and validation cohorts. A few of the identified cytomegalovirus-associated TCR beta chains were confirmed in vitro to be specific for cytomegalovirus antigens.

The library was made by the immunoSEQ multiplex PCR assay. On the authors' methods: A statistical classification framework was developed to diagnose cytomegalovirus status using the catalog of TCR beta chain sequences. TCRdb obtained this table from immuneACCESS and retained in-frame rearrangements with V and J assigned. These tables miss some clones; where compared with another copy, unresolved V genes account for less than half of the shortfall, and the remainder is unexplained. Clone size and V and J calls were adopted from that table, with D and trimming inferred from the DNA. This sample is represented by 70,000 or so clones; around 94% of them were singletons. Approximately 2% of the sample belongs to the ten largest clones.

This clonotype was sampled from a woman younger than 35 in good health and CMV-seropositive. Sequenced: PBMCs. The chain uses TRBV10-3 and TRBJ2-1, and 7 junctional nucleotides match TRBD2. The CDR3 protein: CAISGREPDYNEQFF. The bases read TGTGCCATCAGCGGGCGGGAGCCGGACTACAATGAGCAGTTCTTC.